A selection of T cell receptor beta chains follows, all from one sample in a study of T cell changes during pregnancy in multiple sclerosis. Repertoires were generated with immunoSEQ multiplex PCR, while TCRdb's copy carries only in-frame clones and drops some. The repertoire includes about 21,000 clones, nearly 90% of them detected once, and about 7.5% sits in the top ten. The specimen was CD8+ T cells from peripheral blood mononuclear cells, collected in the second trimester of pregnancy. The receptors were gathered from a female donor in good health, enrolled as a control in a pregnancy study. Each CDR3 is given with its conserved first and last residue. D genes are given only for firm matches. Not every row has a clone size; where given, it reads once, few, many or a size class.

clone size	V gene	J gene	D gene	CDR3 DNA	CDR3 protein
-	TRBV5-5	TRBJ2-1	TRBD1	TGTGCCAGCAGCTACGGGACAGGGGGAAATGAGCAGTTCTTC	CASSYGTGGNEQFF
-	TRBV6-5	TRBJ1-1	TRBD1	TGTGCCAGCAGTTACGGAGGGACAGGGACTGAAGCTTTCTTT	CASSYGGTGTEAFF
-	TRBV5-1	TRBJ2-1	TRBD2	TGCGCCAGCAGCTGGCTAAGCGGGAGGGCCCGCGATGAGCAGTTCTTC	CASSWLSGRARDEQFF
-	TRBV7-3	TRBJ2-1	-	TGTGCCAGCAGCTTAACCCTAAGCTCCTACAATGAGCAGTTCTTC	CASSLTLSSYNEQFF
once	TRBV27	TRBJ2-7	TRBD1	TGTGCCAGCAGTTCCTACAGGGGGCCCCTCTCCTACGAGCAGTACTTC	CASSSYRGPLSYEQYF
-	TRBV4-1	TRBJ1-1	TRBD1	TGCGCCAGCAGCCAATTGGGCAGGGGGGCCCGTCACACTGAAGCTTTCTTT	CASSQLGRGARHTEAFF
-	TRBV5-6	TRBJ2-1	-	TGTGCCAGCAGCCTAGGGGCCTACAATGAGCAGTTCTTC	CASSLGAYNEQFF
-	TRBV4-2	TRBJ2-1	TRBD2	TGTGCCAGCAGCCAAGATACTAGCGGGAGTAGTGAGCAGTTCTTC	CASSQDTSGSSEQFF
once	TRBV7-9	TRBJ2-1	-	TGTGCCAGCAGCTTGGTAGCGACGAGCTCCTACAATGAGCAGTTCTTC	CASSLVATSSYNEQFF
-	TRBV6-5	TRBJ2-7	-	TGTGCCAGCAGTTACTCATCAGGGGCCTACGAGCAGTACTTC	CASSYSSGAYEQYF
-	TRBV19	TRBJ2-7	TRBD2	TGTGCCAGTAGTATAGGCGGGGGTTGGTACGAGCAGTACTTC	CASSIGGGWYEQYF
-	TRBV7-9	TRBJ2-7	-	TGTGCCAGCAGCCGGTCGACAGGGAGGTTCGTGGACGAGCAGTACTTC	CASSRSTGRFVDEQYF
-	TRBV7-9	TRBJ2-1	TRBD1	TGTGCCAGCAGCGGAGCAGGGGGCAGCTCCTACAATGAGCAGTTCTTC	CASSGAGGSSYNEQFF
-	TRBV6-5	TRBJ1-1	-	TGTGCCAGCAGTTACCTTTTTAACACTGAAGCTTTCTTT	CASSYLFNTEAFF
-	TRBV28	TRBJ1-2	-	TGTGCCAGCAGTTTAATATCCAGGGTATCCCGCTATGGCTACACCTTC	CASSLISRVSRYGYTF
-	TRBV10-3	TRBJ1-2	TRBD1	TGTGCCATCAGTGAGCCCCGGGACAGTAACTATGGCTACACCTTC	CAISEPRDSNYGYTF
-	TRBV6-1	TRBJ2-7	TRBD2	TGTGCCAGCAGTGTTATAGCGGGAGGGTACTACGAGCAGTACTTC	CASSVIAGGYYEQYF
once	TRBV28	TRBJ2-5	TRBD1	TGTGCCAGCAGAGTCCCGGGACAGGGTAGAGAGACCCAGTACTTC	CASRVPGQGRETQYF
-	TRBV6-1	TRBJ2-7	TRBD2	TGTGCCAGCAGTGGTGGACTAGCAGAAGTGTACGAGCAGTACTTC	CASSGGLAEVYEQYF
-	TRBV6-5	TRBJ2-7	-	TGTGCCAGCAGTCACGGGGACTCCCCAGGCGAGCAGTACTTC	CASSHGDSPGEQYF
once	TRBV21-1	TRBJ2-1	-	TGTGCCAGCAGTTCGATGGCGGGATTCTACAATGAGCAGTTCTTC	CASSSMAGFYNEQFF
-	TRBV6-5	TRBJ2-3	TRBD2	TGTGCCAGCGAGCGGGGCCTTGGCGATACGCAGTATTTT	CASERGLGDTQYF
-	TRBV19	TRBJ2-2	TRBD2	TGTGCCAGTAACAGCGGGGATATCGGGGAGCTGTTTTTT	CASNSGDIGELFF
-	TRBV6-1	TRBJ2-7	TRBD1	TGTGCCAGCAGTGAGACAGGGTTTCGCGAGCAGTACTTC	CASSETGFREQYF
-	TRBV2	TRBJ2-1	-	TGTGCCACCCTAGGAGGGGGGGAGATATACAATGAGCAGTTCTTC	CATLGGGEIYNEQFF
-	TRBV19	TRBJ1-5	TRBD1	TGTGCCAGTAGCCTATCCTGGGACAGAAGCAATCAGCCCCAGCATTTT	CASSLSWDRSNQPQHF
-	TRBV7-9	TRBJ1-1	-	TGTGCCAGCAGCTTCCTTACGGACAGTAATGAAGCTTTCTTT	CASSFLTDSNEAFF
-	TRBV5-1	TRBJ1-2	TRBD1	TGCGCCAGCATGAAGGACAGGGGTGACCCGTATGGCTACACCTTC	CASMKDRGDPYGYTF
-	TRBV6-1	TRBJ2-5	TRBD1	TGTGCCAGCAGCCCGACAGGGGGCAGCCCAGAGACCCAGTACTTC	CASSPTGGSPETQYF
-	TRBV27	TRBJ1-5	-	TGTGCCAGCAGTGCTAGGGGCAGGGCGTATCAGCCCCAGCATTTT	CASSARGRAYQPQHF
medium-sized	TRBV28	TRBJ2-7	TRBD2	TGTGCCAGCAGCCTAAGTCACGCGGGGGGAAGTCTTTTTTCCTACGAGCAGTACTTC	CASSLSHAGGSLFSYEQYF
-	TRBV5-1	TRBJ1-2	TRBD1	TGCGCCAGCAGCTACCTAACGACAGGGGTCGGGAACTATGGCTACACCTTC	CASSYLTTGVGNYGYTF
-	TRBV9	TRBJ2-7	TRBD1	TGTGCCAGCAGCTTAGGGACAGGGTCCTACGAGCAGTACTTC	CASSLGTGSYEQYF
-	TRBV19	TRBJ2-3	-	TGTGCCAGTAGTATAGGTCATGATACGCAGTATTTT	CASSIGHDTQYF
-	TRBV9	TRBJ2-7	-	TGTGCCAGCAGCGTAGCTTCAGGGGCCGCTTACGAGCAGTACTTC	CASSVASGAAYEQYF
-	TRBV5-1	TRBJ2-1	TRBD2	TGCGCCAGCGGACTAGCGGGGTACAATGAGCAGTTCTTC	CASGLAGYNEQFF
-	TRBV9	TRBJ1-4	-	TGTGCCAGCAGCAGGGAGGGAGGGGGGGCGCCGAATGAAAAACTGTTTTTT	CASSREGGGAPNEKLFF
-	TRBV5-5	TRBJ2-5	-	TGTGCCAGCAGCTCGCGGGTGGACGGCTACCAAGAGACCCAGTACTTC	CASSSRVDGYQETQYF
-	TRBV11-1	TRBJ2-5	-	TGTGCCAGCAGCCCGGGGAGCCCTGGGTTGGAGACCCAGTACTTC	CASSPGSPGLETQYF
-	TRBV28	TRBJ2-3	TRBD2	TGTGCCAGCAGTTTACTAGCGGGATCGAACACAGATACGCAGTATTTT	CASSLLAGSNTDTQYF
-	TRBV27	TRBJ2-7	-	TGTGCCAGCAGTTTGCCAGGGCGCTACGAGCAGTACTTC	CASSLPGRYEQYF
-	TRBV6-4	TRBJ2-1	TRBD2	TGTGCCAGCAGCCCCGGGACTAACAATGAGCAGTTCTTC	CASSPGTNNEQFF
-	TRBV19	TRBJ2-3	TRBD1	TGTGCCAGTGGACGGGACAGGTCGACAGATACGCAGTATTTT	CASGRDRSTDTQYF
-	TRBV11-2	TRBJ2-5	-	TGTGCCAGCAGCTTAGTGGGGGCAAACCAAGAGACCCAGTACTTC	CASSLVGANQETQYF
-	TRBV5-1	TRBJ2-1	-	TGCGCCAGCAGCTTGGGGCTGCCGGGGTCCTACAATGAGCAGTTCTTC	CASSLGLPGSYNEQFF
once	TRBV9	TRBJ1-5	-	TGTGCCAGCAGCGCATACAGGGAGGGGAGCAATCAGCCCCAGCATTTT	CASSAYREGSNQPQHF
-	TRBV15	TRBJ1-1	-	TGTGCCACCAGCAGAGATCCAGGACTAAGGAACACTGAAGCTTTCTTT	CATSRDPGLRNTEAFF